This TCR beta chain is drawn from a study of T cell responses to AZD1222 COVID-19 vaccine. CDR3 size: 13 residues. Germline CDR1 and CDR2: SGHTA and FQGNSA. Trimming left V 5 bases short and J 2 bases short, with 8 bases between. The assay was immunoSEQ multiplex PCR, and TCRdb's table has in-frame clones only and misses some. The sample consists of more than 95,000 clones, roughly nine tenths of them appearing once. Sequenced material: peripheral blood, taken 28 days after the second dose of the MenACWY control vaccine. The origin of this receptor is an adult who received the MenACWY meningococcal vaccine as a control. This chain uses TRBV7-2 with TRBJ2-3, with D hard to call. CDR3 DNA: TGTGCCAGCAGCCCTCGGGCCACAGATACGCAGTATTTT. It encodes CASSPRATDTQYF.